This T cell receptor (beta chain) was profiled in a study of T cells in localized non-small cell lung cancer. The study's findings and limits: There was higher T cell clonality in uninvolved adjacent lung than in tumor, and it was highest there. A median of approximately 50 clones ranked among the top 100 in tumor appeared in adjacent lung.

As concerns this clone: The antigen is not known.

Trimming removed 5 bases from V and 9 bases from J, with 14 bases in between. Germline V gives CDR1 SGHTA, CDR2 FQGTGA. The CDR3 consists of 13 residues. The protocol was immunoSEQ multiplex PCR, while the TCRdb copy is restricted to in-frame clones and leaves out a portion. There are 20,000 to 25,000 clones in the sample; about 87% occur only once, and 12% lies in the top ten. The chain couples TRBV7-3 to TRBJ2-1; D may be TRBD1 (5 bases). This sequence originates from a man aged 40-75 years with stage II squamous cell lung carcinoma. Source: PBMCs, taken before any cancer treatment. This chain's CDR3 is CASSPLGVSEQFF. The CDR3 DNA reads as TGTGCCAGCAGCCCCCTAGGGGTTAGTGAGCAGTTCTTC.